In this sample, the clone carrying this TCR beta chain turned up a few times. One entry per CDR3 protein, called by TCRdb with MiXCR from the 5' RACE reads. The sample includes about 430,000 distinct CDR3 sequences, more than 20% of them seen just once. The data are from a study of T-cell memory formation after mild COVID-19. Germline assignment: CDR1 SGHRS and CDR2 YFSETQ. V lost 5 bases and J 3 bases, leaving 16 bases between the germline ends. The length of the CDR3 is 15 residues. The rearrangement links TRBV5-1 to TRBJ2-3, with D possibly being TRBD2 (5 bases). The receptor comes from an adult woman who had mild COVID-19 (a few samples of this study predate the infection). Cell type and time point are not known. Sequencing was done on a sample of PBMCs or a T cell subset sorted from them (not recorded which). DNA for the CDR3: TGCGCCAGCAGGAGAACTCTAGCCGAAACAGATACGCAGTATTTT. It is translated as CASRRTLAETDTQYF.